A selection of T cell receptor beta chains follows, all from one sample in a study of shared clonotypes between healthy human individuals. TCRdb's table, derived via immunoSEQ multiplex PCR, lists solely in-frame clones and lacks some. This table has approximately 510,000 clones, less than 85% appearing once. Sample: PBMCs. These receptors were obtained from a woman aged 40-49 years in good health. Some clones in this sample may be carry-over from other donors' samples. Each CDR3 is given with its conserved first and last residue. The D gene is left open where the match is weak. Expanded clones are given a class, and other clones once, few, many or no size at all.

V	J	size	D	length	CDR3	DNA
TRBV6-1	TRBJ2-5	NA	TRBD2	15	CASSGQTSGIGTQYF	TGTGCCAGCAGTGGACAAACTAGCGGGATTGGGACCCAGTACTTC
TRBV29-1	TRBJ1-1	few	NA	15	CSVEKEVTSNTEAFF	TGCAGCGTTGAAAAAGAGGTCACCTCGAACACTGAAGCTTTCTTT
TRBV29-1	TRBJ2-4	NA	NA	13	CSVGEGGAAIQYF	TGCAGCGTTGGGGAAGGGGGTGCGGCCATTCAGTACTTC
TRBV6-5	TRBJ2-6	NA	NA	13	CASSRDLKNVLTF	TGTGCCAGCAGTCGGGACTTAAAAAACGTCCTGACTTTC
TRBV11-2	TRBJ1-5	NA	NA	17	CASSPLGGAGFNQPQHF	TGTGCCAGCAGCCCCCTGGGGGGTGCGGGCTTCAATCAGCCCCAGCATTTT
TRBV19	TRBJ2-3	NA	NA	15	CASSIIGPPTDTQYF	TGTGCCAGTAGTATAATCGGGCCCCCCACAGATACGCAGTATTTT
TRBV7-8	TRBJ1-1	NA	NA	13	CASSPRLPLEAFF	TGTGCCAGCAGCCCCCGACTTCCCCTCGAAGCTTTCTTT
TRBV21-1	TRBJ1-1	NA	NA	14	CASSFHRDYTEAFF	TGTGCCAGCAGCTTCCACAGGGATTACACTGAAGCTTTCTTT
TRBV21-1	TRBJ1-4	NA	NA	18	CASSRPGQDLATNEKLFF	TGTGCCAGCAGCCGACCGGGACAGGATCTTGCAACTAATGAAAAACTGTTTTTT
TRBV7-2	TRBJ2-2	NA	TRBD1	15	CASSLGTGFTGELFF	TGTGCCAGCAGCTTAGGGACAGGGTTTACCGGGGAGCTGTTTTTT
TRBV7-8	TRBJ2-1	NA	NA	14	CASSFDGSYNEQFF	TGTGCCAGCAGCTTTGACGGATCCTACAATGAGCAGTTCTTC
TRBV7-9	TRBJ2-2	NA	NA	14	CASSDFEGTGELFF	TGTGCCAGCAGCGACTTCGAAGGTACCGGGGAGCTGTTTTTT
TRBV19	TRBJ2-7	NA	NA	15	CASSIFWGLSYEQYF	TGTGCCAGTAGTATTTTTTGGGGACTCTCCTACGAGCAGTACTTC
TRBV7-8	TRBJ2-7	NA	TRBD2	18	CASSLGAPGLAGYYEQYF	TGTGCCAGCAGCTTGGGCGCGCCGGGACTAGCGGGCTATTACGAGCAGTACTTC
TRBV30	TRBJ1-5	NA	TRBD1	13	CAWSGDSHGPQHF	TGTGCCTGGAGTGGGGACAGTCATGGGCCCCAGCATTTT
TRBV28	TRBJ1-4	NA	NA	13	CASGQPSNEKLFF	TGTGCCAGTGGACAGCCCTCTAATGAAAAACTGTTTTTT
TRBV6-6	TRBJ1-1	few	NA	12	CASSLLALEAFF	TGTGCCAGCAGCTTACTCGCGTTAGAAGCTTTCTTT
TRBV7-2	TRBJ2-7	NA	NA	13	CASSLPSSYEQYF	TGTGCCAGCAGCTTACCTAGCTCCTACGAGCAGTACTTC
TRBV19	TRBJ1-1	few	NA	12	CASSSLLTEAFF	TGTGCCAGTAGTAGCCTTTTGACTGAAGCTTTCTTT
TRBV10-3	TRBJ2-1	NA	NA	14	CAISEGVGENEQFF	TGTGCCATCAGTGAGGGGGTGGGCGAGAATGAGCAGTTCTTC
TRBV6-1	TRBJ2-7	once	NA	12	CASSPGPYEQYF	TGTGCCAGCAGTCCAGGGCCCTACGAGCAGTACTTC
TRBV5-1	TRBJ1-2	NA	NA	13	CASSLAQGYGYTF	TGCGCCAGCAGCTTGGCTCAGGGCTATGGCTACACCTTC
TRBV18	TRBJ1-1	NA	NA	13	CASSDSMNTEAFF	TGTGCCAGCTCGGACAGTATGAACACTGAAGCTTTCTTT
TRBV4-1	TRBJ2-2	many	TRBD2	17	CASSQTTSGGNTGELFF	TGCGCCAGCAGCCAAACCACTAGCGGGGGTAACACCGGGGAGCTGTTTTTT
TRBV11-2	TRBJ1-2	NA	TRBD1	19	CASSPRQGASSFRDYGYTF	TGTGCCAGCAGCCCTCGACAGGGCGCGTCCTCCTTCCGGGACTATGGCTACACCTTC
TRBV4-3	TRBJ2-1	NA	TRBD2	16	CASSQVTGGEYNEQFF	TGCGCCAGCAGCCAAGTAACGGGGGGGGAATACAATGAGCAGTTCTTC
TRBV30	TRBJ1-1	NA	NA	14	CAWSDGVENTEAFF	TGTGCCTGGAGTGACGGGGTCGAGAACACTGAAGCTTTCTTT
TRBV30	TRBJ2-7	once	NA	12	CAWSRDTYEQYF	TGTGCCTGGAGCCGGGACACCTACGAGCAGTACTTC
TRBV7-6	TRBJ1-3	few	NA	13	CASSLASGNTIYF	TGTGCCAGCAGCTTAGCCTCTGGAAACACCATATATTTT
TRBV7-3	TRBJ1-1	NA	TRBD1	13	CASSWTGATEAFF	TGTGCCAGCAGCTGGACAGGGGCCACTGAAGCTTTCTTT
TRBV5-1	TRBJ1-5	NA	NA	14	CASSLEGWSQPQHF	TGCGCCAGCAGCTTGGAGGGTTGGAGCCAGCCCCAGCATTTT
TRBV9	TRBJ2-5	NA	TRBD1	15	CASSVRTGVGETQYF	TGTGCCAGCAGCGTTCGGACAGGGGTTGGGGAGACCCAGTACTTC
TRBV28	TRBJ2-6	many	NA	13	CASDSSGANVLTF	TGTGCCAGCGACAGCTCTGGGGCCAACGTCCTGACTTTC
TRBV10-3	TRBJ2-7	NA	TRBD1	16	CAISDIRQGRVYEQYF	TGTGCCATCAGTGATATACGACAGGGGCGTGTCTACGAGCAGTACTTC
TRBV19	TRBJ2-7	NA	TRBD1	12	CASSTSGGEQYF	TGTGCCAGTAGTACTTCAGGGGGCGAGCAGTACTTC
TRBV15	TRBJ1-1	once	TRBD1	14	CATSFTTGVSEAFF	TGTGCCACCAGCTTTACGACAGGGGTTTCTGAAGCTTTCTTT